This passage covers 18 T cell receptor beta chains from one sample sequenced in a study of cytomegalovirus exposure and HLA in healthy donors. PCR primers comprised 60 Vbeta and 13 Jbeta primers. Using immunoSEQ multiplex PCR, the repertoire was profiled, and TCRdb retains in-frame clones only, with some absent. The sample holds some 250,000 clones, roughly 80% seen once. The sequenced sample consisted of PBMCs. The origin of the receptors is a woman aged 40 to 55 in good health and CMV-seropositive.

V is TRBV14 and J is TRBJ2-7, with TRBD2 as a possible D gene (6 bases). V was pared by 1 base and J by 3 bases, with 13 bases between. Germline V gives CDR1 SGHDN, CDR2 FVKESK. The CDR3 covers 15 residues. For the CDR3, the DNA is TGTGCCAGCAGCCAAGGGCACTCGGAGGGCTACGAGCAGTACTTC. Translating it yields CASSQGHSEGYEQYF.

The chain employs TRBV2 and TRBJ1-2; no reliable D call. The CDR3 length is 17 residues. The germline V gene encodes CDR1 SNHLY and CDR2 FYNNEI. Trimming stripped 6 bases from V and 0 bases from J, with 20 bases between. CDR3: CASSLNQDTKANYGYTF. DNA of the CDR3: TGTGCCAGCAGCCTCAATCAAGACACGAAAGCTAACTATGGCTACACCTTC.

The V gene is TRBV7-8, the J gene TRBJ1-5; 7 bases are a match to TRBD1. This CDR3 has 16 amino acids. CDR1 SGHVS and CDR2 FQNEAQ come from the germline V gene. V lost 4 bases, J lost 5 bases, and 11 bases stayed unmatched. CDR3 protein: CASSSSYRGRHQPQHF. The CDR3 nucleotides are TGTGCCAGCAGCTCCTCCTACAGGGGTCGGCATCAGCCCCAGCATTTT. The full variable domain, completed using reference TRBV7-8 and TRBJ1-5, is GAGVSQSPRYKVAKRGQDVALRCDPISGHVSLFWYQQALGQGPEFLTYFQNEAQLDKSGLPSDRFFAERPEGSVSTLKIQRTQQEDSAVYLCASSSSYRGRHQPQHFGDGTRLSIL.

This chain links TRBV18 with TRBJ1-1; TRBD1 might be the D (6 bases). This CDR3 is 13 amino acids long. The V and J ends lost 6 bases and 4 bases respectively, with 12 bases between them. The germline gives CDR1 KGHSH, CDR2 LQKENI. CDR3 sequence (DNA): TGTGCCAGCTCCCCCGGACAGACCACTGAAGCTTTCTTT. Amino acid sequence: CASSPGQTTEAFF.

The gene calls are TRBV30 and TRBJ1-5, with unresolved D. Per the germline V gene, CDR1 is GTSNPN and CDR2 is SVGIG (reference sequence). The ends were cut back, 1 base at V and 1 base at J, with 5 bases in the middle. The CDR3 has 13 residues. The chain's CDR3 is CAWSERSNQPQHF. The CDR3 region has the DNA TGTGCCTGGAGTGAGAGGAGCAATCAGCCCCAGCATTTT.

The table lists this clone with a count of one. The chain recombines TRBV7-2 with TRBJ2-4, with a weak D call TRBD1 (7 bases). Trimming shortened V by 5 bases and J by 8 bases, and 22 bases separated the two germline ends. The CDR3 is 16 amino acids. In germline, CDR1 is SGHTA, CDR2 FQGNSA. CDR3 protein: CASSPTPGQPGDIQYF. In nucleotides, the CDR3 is TGTGCCAGCAGCCCGACCCCGGGACAGCCGGGGGACATTCAGTACTTC.

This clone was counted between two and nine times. In DNA, the CDR3 is TGCGCCAGCAGCGCGGGACAGGGTAGTGGAAACACCATATATTTT. It codes for CASSAGQGSGNTIYF. The V call is TRBV5-1, the J call TRBJ1-3; 9 nucleotides line up with TRBD1. Losses at the gene ends were 4 bases for V and 3 bases for J; bases not matched to a gene: 5. Per germline, CDR1 SGHRS and CDR2 YFSETQ. The CDR3 totals 15 residues.

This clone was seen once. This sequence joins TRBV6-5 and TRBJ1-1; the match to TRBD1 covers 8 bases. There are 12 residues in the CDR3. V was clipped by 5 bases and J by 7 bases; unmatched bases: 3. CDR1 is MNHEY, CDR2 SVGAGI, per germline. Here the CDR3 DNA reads TGTGCCAGCAGTAAAGGACAGGGTGAAGCTTTCTTT. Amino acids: CASSKGQGEAFF.

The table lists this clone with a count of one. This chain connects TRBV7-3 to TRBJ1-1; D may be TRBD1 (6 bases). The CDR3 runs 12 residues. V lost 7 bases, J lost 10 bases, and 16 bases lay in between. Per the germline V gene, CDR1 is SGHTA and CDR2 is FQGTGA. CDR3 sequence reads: CASTNFEGVAFF. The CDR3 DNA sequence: TGTGCCAGCACCAATTTCGAGGGGGTAGCTTTCTTT. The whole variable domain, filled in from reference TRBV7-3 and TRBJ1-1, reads GAGVSQTPSNKVTEKGKYVELRCDPISGHTALYWYRQSLGQGPEFLIYFQGTGAADDSGLPNDRFFAVRPEGSVSTLKIQRTERGDSAVYLCASTNFEGVAFFGQGTRLTVV.

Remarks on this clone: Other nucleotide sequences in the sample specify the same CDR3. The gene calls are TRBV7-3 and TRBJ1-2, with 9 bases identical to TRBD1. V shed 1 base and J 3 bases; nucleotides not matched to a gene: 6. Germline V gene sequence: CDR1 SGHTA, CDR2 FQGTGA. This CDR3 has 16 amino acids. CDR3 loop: CASSLNPTGGYYGYTF. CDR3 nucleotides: TGTGCCAGCAGCTTAAATCCTACAGGGGGCTACTATGGCTACACCTTC.

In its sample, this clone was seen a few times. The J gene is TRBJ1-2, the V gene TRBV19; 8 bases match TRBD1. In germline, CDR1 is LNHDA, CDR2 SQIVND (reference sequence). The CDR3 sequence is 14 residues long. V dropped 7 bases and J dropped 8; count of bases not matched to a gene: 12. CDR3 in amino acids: CASTAPDRVGGYTF. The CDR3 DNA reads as TGTGCCAGTACCGCCCCGGACAGGGTAGGCGGCTACACCTTC.

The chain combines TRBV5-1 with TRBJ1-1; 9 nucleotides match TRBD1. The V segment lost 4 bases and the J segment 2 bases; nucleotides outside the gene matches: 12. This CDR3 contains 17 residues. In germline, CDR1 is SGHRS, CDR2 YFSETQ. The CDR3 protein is CASSPGQGNSFNTEAFF. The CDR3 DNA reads TGCGCCAGCAGCCCCGGACAGGGGAATTCGTTTAACACTGAAGCTTTCTTT.

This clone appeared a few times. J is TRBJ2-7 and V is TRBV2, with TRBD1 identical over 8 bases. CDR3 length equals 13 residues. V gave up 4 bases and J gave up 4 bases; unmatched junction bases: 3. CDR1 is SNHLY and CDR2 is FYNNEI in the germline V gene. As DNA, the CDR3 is TGTGCCAGCAGTGTACAGGGGGTTTACGAGCAGTACTTC. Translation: CASSVQGVYEQYF.

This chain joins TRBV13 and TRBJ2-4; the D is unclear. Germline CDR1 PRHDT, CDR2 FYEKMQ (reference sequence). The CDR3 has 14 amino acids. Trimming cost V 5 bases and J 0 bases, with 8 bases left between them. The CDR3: CASSNPLAKNIQYF. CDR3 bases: TGTGCCAGCAGCAATCCCCTAGCCAAAAACATTCAGTACTTC.

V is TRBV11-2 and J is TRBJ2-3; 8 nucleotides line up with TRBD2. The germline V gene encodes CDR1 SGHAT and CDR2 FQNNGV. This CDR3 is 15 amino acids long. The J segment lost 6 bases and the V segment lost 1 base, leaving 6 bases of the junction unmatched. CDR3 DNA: TGTGCCAGCAGCTTAGCGCTAGCGGGCATGGATACGCAGTATTTT. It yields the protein CASSLALAGMDTQYF.

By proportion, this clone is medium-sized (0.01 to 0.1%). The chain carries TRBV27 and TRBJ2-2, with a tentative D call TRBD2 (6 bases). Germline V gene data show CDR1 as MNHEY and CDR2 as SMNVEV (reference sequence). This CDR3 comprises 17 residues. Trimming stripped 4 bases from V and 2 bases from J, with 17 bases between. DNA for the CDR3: TGTGCCAGCAGTTCAAATAAGGAGGGGATTAACACCGGGGAGCTGTTTTTT. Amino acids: CASSSNKEGINTGELFF.

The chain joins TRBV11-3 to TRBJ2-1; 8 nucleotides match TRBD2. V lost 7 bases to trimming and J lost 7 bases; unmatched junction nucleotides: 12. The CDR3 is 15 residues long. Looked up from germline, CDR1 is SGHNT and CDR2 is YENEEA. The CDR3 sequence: CASTVSGRGWNEQFF. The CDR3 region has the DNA TGTGCCAGCACCGTCAGCGGGAGAGGATGGAATGAGCAGTTCTTC.

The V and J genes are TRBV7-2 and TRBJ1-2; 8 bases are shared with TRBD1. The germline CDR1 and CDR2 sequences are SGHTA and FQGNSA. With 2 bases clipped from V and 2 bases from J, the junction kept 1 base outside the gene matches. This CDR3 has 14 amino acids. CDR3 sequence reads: CASSLTGGNYGYTF. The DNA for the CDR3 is TGTGCCAGCAGCTTAACAGGGGGGAACTATGGCTACACCTTC.